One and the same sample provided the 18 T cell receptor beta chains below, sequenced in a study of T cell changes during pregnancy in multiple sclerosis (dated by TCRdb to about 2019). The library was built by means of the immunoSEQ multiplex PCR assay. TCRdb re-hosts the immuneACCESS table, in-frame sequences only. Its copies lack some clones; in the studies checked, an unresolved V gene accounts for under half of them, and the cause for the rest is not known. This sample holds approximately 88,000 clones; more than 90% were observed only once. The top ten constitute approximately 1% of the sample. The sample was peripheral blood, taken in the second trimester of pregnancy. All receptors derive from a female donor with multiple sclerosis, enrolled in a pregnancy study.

CDR3 sequence (DNA): TGTGCCAGCAGTTTCTCTACAGGGGCTGAAAAACTGTTTTTT. It encodes CASSFSTGAEKLFF. The J gene is TRBJ1-4, the V gene TRBV27; 7 positions agree with TRBD1. J gave up 7 bases and V 3 bases, and 5 bases lay outside the gene matches. Germline V gene data show CDR1 as MNHEY and CDR2 as SMNVEV (reference sequence). The CDR3 covers 14 residues.

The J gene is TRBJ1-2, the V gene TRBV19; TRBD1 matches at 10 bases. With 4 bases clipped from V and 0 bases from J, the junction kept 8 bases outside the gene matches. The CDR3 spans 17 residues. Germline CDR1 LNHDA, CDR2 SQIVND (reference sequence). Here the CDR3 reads CASSKLQGQGSNYGYTF. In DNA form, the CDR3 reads TGTGCCAGTAGTAAACTCCAGGGACAGGGGTCTAACTATGGCTACACCTTC.

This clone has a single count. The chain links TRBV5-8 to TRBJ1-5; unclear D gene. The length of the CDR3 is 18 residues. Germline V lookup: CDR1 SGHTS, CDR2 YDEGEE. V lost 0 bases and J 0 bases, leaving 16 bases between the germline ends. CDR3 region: CASSLEVGGTYSNQPQHF. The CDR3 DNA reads TGTGCCAGCAGCTTGGAGGTTGGCGGCACCTATAGCAATCAGCCCCAGCATTTT.

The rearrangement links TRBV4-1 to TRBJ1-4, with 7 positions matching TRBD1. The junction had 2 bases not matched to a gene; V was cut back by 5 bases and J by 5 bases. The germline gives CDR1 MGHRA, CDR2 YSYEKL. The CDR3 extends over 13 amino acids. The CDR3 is CASSTTGNEKLFF. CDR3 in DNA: TGCGCCAGCAGCACGACAGGGAATGAAAAACTGTTTTTT.

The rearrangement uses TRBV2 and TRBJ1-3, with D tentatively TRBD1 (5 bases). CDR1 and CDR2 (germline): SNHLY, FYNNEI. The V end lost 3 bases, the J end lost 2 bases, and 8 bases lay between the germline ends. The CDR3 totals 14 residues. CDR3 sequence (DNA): TGTGCCAGCAGTGATGGGGCAGCTGGAAACACCATATATTTT. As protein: CASSDGAAGNTIYF.

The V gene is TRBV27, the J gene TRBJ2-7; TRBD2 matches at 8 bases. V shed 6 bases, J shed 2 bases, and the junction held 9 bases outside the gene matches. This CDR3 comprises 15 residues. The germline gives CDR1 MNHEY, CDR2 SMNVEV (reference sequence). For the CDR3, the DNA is TGTGCCAGCAGGCCCTTAGCGGGGTCTCCCTACGAGCAGTACTTC. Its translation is CASRPLAGSPYEQYF.

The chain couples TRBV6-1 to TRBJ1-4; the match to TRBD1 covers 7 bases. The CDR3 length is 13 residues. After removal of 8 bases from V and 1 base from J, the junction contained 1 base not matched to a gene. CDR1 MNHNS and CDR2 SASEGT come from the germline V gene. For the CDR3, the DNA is TGTGCCAGCCGACAGGGAACTAATGAAAAACTGTTTTTT. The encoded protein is CASRQGTNEKLFF.

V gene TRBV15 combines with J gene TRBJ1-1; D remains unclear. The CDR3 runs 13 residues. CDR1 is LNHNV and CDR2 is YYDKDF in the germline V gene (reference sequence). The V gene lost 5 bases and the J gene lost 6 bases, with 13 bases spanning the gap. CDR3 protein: CATSGGVKAEAFF. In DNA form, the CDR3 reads TGTGCCACCAGCGGCGGAGTTAAGGCTGAAGCTTTCTTT.

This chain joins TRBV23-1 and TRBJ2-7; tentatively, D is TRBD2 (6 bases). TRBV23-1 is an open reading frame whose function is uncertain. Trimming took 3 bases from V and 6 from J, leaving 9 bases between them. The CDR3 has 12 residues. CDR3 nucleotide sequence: TGCGCCAGCAGTCACGGGGGAATCGAGCAGTACTTC. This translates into CASSHGGIEQYF.

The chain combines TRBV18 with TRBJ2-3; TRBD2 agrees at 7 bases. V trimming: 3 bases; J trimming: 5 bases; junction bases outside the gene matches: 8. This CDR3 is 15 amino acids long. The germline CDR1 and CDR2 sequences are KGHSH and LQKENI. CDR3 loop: CASSPMTGGRDTQYF. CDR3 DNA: TGTGCCAGCTCACCCATGACGGGAGGTAGAGATACGCAGTATTTT.

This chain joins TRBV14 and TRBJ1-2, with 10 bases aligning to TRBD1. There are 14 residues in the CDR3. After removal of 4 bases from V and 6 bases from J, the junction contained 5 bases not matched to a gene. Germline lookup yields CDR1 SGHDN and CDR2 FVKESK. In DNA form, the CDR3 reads TGTGCCAGCAGCCGGACAGGGGGACAGGATGGCTACACCTTC. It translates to CASSRTGGQDGYTF.

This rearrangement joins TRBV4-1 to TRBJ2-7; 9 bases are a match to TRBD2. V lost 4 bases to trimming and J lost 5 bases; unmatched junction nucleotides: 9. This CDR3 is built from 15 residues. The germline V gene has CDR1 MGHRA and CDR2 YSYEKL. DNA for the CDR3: TGCGCCAGCAGCCCCCAAGGCGGGAGGGGCCACGAGCAGTACTTC. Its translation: CASSPQGGRGHEQYF.

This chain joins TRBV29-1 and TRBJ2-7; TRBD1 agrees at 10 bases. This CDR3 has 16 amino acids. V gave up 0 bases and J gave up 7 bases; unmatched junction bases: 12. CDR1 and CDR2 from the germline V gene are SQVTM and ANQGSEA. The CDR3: CSVEDQDRDRGNEQYF. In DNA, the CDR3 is TGCAGCGTTGAAGATCAAGATCGGGACAGGGGCAATGAGCAGTACTTC.

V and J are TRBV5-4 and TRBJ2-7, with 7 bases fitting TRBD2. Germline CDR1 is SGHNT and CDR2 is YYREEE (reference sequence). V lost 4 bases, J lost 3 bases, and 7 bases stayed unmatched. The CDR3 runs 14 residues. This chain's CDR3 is CASSHRLAVYEQYF. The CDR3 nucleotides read TGTGCCAGCAGCCACAGACTAGCTGTCTACGAGCAGTACTTC.

Here the CDR3 DNA reads TGTGCCAGCTCACCAGGGCCAGGGTCTATTGGGACCCAGTACTTC. Its protein product is CASSPGPGSIGTQYF. This sequence joins TRBV18 and TRBJ2-5, with D maybe TRBD1 (5 bases). Germline V gives CDR1 KGHSH, CDR2 LQKENI. V was clipped by 2 bases and J by 7 bases, with 17 bases between them. The CDR3 is 15 residues long.

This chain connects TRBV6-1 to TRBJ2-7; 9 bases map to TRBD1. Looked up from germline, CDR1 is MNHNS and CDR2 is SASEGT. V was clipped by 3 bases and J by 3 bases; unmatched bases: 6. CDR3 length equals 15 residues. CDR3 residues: CASSEPGQGDYEQYF. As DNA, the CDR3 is TGTGCCAGCAGTGAGCCGGGACAGGGAGACTACGAGCAGTACTTC.

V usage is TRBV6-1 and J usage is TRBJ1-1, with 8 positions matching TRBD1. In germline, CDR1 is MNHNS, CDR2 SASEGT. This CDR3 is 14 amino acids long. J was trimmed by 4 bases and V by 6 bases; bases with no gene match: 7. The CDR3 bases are TGTGCCAGCAGAGGACAGGGTAGTGGCACTGAAGCTTTCTTT. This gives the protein CASRGQGSGTEAFF.

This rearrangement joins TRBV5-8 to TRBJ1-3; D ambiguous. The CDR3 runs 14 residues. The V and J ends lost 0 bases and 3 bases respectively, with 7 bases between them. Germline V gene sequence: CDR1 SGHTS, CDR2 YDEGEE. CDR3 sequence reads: CASSLGLRGNTIYF. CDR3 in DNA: TGTGCCAGCAGCTTGGGACTTCGTGGAAACACCATATATTTT.